Many counts were recorded for the clone carrying this TCR beta chain. As yet, its antigen is unknown. This record comes from a study of T cell repertoires in cytomegalovirus infection. Looking at the study overall: TCR beta signatures that were public indicated CMV infection and matching HLA type. Study findings and constraints: Cumulative public TCR beta family frequency identified CMV carriers with the relevant HLA. There were HLA-C-restricted CMV-specific TCR beta clonotypes dominating the ex vivo response.

From germline, CDR1 is LGHNA and CDR2 YSLEER. The CDR3 totals 15 residues. V was trimmed by 0 bases and J by 4 bases, leaving 10 bases between them. TCRdb redid the calling of the reads with MiXCR, one entry per CDR3 protein. Of 200,000 to 250,000 distinct CDR3 sequences in the sample, approximately 6.7% were seen once. Sequencing was carried out using PBMCs. The chain employs TRBV4-3 and TRBJ1-5; TRBD1 is a possible D gene (5 bases). The sequence derives from a human donor in good health (CMV status not recorded). Some clones in this sample may be carry-over from other donors' samples. The CDR3 loop is CASSQDGAGNQPQHF. In nucleotides, the CDR3 is TGCGCCAGCAGCCAAGATGGAGCAGGGAATCAGCCCCAGCATTTT.